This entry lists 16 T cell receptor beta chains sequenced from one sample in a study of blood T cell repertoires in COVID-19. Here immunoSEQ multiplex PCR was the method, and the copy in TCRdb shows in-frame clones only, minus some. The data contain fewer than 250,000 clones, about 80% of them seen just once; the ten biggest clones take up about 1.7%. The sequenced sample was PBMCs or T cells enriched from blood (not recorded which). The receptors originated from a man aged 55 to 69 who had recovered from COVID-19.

CDR3 amino acids: CASSLAGGLTGELFF. CDR3 DNA: TGCGCCAGCAGCTTGGCAGGGGGTTTGACCGGGGAGCTGTTTTTT. The genes are TRBV5-1 and TRBJ2-2; 7 nucleotides agree with TRBD1. Germline CDR1 SGHRS, CDR2 YFSETQ. This CDR3 contains 15 residues. V lost 0 bases and J lost 5; bases outside the gene matches: 4.

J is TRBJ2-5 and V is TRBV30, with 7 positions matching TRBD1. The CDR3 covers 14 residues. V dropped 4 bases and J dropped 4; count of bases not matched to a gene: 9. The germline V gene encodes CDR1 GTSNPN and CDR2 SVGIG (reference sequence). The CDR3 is CAWNRGLGGETQYF. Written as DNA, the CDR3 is TGTGCCTGGAATAGGGGGCTCGGAGGAGAGACCCAGTACTTC.

The DNA of the CDR3 is TGTGCCAGCAGCCCGTGGGACAGGCCGAACACTGAAGCTTTCTTT. This encodes CASSPWDRPNTEAFF. The chain joins TRBV7-2 to TRBJ1-1; 8 positions agree with TRBD1. Germline V lookup: CDR1 SGHTA, CDR2 FQGNSA. The V and J ends lost 5 bases and 1 base, in that order; junction bases with no gene match: 6. This CDR3 has 15 residues.

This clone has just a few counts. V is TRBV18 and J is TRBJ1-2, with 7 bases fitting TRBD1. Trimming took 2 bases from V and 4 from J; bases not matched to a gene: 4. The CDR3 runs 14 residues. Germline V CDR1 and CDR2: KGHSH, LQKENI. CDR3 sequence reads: CASSPTGVGYGYTF. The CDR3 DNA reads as TGTGCCAGCTCACCAACAGGGGTCGGCTATGGCTACACCTTC.

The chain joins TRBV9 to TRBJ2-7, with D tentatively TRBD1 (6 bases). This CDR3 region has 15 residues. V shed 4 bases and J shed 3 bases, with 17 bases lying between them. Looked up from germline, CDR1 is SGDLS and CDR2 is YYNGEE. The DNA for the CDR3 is TGTGCCAGCAGCCCACAAAGGGGGAACGACTACGAGCAGTACTTC. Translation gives CASSPQRGNDYEQYF.

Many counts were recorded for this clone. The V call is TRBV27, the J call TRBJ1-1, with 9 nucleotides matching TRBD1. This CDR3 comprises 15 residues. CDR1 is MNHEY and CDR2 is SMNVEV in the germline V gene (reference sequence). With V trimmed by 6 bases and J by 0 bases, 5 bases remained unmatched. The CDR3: CASRRQGGLNTEAFF. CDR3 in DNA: TGTGCCAGCAGACGACAGGGGGGTCTGAACACTGAAGCTTTCTTT.

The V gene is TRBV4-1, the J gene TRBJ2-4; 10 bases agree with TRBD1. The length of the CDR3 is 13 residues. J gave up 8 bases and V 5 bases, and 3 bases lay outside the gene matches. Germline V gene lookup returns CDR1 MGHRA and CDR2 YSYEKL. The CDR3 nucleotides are TGCGCCAGCAGCGCAGGGACAGGGGACATTCAGTACTTC. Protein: CASSAGTGDIQYF.

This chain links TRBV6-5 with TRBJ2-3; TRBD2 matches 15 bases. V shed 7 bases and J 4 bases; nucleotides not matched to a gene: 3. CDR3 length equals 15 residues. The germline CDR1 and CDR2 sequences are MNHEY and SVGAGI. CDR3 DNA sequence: TGTGCCAGCACCCGGACTAGCGGGGGGGCAGATACGCAGTATTTT. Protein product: CASTRTSGGADTQYF.

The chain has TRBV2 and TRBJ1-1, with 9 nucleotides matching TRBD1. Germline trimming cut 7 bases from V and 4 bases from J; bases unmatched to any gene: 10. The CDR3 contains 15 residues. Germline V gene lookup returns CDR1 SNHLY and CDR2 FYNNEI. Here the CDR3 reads CASKHEQGASTEAFF. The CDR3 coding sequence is TGTGCCAGCAAACACGAACAGGGGGCAAGCACTGAAGCTTTCTTT.

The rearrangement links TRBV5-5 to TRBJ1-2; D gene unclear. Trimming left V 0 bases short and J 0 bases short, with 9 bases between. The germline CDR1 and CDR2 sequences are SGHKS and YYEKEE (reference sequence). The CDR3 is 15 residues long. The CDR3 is CASSLVPYTNYGYTF. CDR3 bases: TGTGCCAGCAGCTTGGTTCCTTACACTAACTATGGCTACACCTTC.

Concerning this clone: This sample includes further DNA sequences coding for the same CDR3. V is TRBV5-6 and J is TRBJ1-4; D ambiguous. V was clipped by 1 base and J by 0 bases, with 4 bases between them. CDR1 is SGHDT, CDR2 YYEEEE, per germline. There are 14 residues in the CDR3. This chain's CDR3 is CASSLIATNEKLFF. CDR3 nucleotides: TGTGCCAGCAGCTTGATCGCAACTAATGAAAAACTGTTTTTT.

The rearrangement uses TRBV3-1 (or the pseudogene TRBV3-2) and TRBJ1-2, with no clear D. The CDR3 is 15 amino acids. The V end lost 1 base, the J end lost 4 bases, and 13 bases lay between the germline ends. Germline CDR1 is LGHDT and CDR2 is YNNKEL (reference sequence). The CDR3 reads CASSQVSGGGYGYTF. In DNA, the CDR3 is TGTGCCAGCAGCCAAGTATCGGGAGGCGGCTATGGCTACACCTTC.

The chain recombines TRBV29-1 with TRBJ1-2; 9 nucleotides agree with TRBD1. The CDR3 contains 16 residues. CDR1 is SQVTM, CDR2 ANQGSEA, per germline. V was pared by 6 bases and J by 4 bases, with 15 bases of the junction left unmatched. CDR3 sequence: CSVEQGAGDFGYGYTF. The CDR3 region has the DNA TGCAGCGTGGAACAGGGGGCAGGGGATTTCGGCTATGGCTACACCTTC.

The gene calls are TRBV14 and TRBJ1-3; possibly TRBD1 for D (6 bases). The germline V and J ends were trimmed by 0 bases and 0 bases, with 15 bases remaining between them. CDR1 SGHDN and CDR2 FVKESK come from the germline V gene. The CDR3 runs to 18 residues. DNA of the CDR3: TGTGCCAGCAGCCAAGATTGGTCACAGGGATACTCTGGAAACACCATATATTTT. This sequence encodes CASSQDWSQGYSGNTIYF.

CDR3 in amino acids: CASSLRAGGKDTQYF. The CDR3 DNA follows: TGTGCCAGCAGCTTAAGGGCAGGGGGGAAAGATACGCAGTATTTT. This chain links TRBV7-9 with TRBJ2-3, with D possibly TRBD1 on 7 matching bases. Germline values: CDR1 SEHNR, CDR2 FQNEAQ (reference sequence). This CDR3 is 15 amino acids long. Trimming shortened V by 2 bases and J by 5 bases, and 14 bases separated the two germline ends.

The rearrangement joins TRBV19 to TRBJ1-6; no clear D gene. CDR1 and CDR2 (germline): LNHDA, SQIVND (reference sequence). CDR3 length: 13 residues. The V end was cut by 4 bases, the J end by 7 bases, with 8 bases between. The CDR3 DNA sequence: TGTGCCAGTAGTACGACGGAGAATTCACCCCTCCACTTT. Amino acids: CASSTTENSPLHF.